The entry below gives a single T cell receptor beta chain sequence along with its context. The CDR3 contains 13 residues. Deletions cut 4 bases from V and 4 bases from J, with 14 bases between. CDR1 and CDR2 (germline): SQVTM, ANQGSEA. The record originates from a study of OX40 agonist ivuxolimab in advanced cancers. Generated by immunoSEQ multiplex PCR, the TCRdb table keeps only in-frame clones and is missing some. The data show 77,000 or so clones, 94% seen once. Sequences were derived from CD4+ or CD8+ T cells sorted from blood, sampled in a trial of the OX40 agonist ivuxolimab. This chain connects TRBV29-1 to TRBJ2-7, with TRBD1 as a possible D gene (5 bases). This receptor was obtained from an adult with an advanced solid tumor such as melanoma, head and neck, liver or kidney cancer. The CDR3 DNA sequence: TGCAGCGTTGTCCCAGGGTGGGCATACGAGCAGTACTTC. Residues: CSVVPGWAYEQYF.